The 25 T cell receptor beta chains given below trace back to one sample, sequenced in a study of blood T cell repertoires in COVID-19. The repertoire was sequenced with immunoSEQ multiplex PCR; TCRdb's copy has only in-frame clones and lacks some. The sample holds 350,000 or so clones, approximately 91% seen once. The sequencing sample was made of PBMCs or T cells enriched from blood (not recorded which). The source is a woman in her twenties or thirties who had been exposed to COVID-19.

The V gene is TRBV19, the J gene TRBJ2-5, with D possibly matching TRBD2 (6 bases). CDR3 size: 13 residues. CDR1 and CDR2 (germline): LNHDA, SQIVND (reference sequence). Trimming took off 3 bases at V and 5 bases at J, with 10 bases between the two ends. The CDR3 DNA sequence: TGTGCCAGTAGTATCGGGGGATTCGAGACCCAGTACTTC. It is translated as CASSIGGFETQYF.

The chain recombines TRBV28 with TRBJ1-2, with D unresolved. The CDR3 sequence is 13 residues long. Looked up from germline, CDR1 is MDHEN and CDR2 is SYDVKM. Trimming stripped 5 bases from V and 5 bases from J, with 12 bases between. CDR3 nucleotide sequence: TGTGCCAGCAGTCCATACGACACGTATGGCTACACCTTC. Translating gives CASSPYDTYGYTF.

The rearrangement uses TRBV7-9 and TRBJ2-5, with D tentatively TRBD2 (7 bases). CDR3 length: 17 residues. Looked up from germline, CDR1 is SEHNR and CDR2 is FQNEAQ (reference sequence). The V gene lost 4 bases and the J gene lost 5 bases, with 23 bases spanning the gap. CDR3 sequence (DNA): TGTGCCAGCAGCTCCGGGGTCGGCGGGGGCGCCTGGGAGACCCAGTACTTC. Its protein is CASSSGVGGGAWETQYF.

Details on this clone: The sample carries other DNA sequences with the same CDR3. The V call is TRBV28, the J call TRBJ1-2; D gene uncertain. V lost 3 bases and J 3 bases, leaving 11 bases between the germline ends. The CDR3 covers 14 residues. The V gene's germline CDR1 is MDHEN and CDR2 SYDVKM. The CDR3 protein is CASSLGAGDYGYTF. DNA of the CDR3: TGTGCCAGCAGTTTGGGCGCGGGTGACTATGGCTACACCTTC.

The chain couples TRBV28 to TRBJ1-6, with a possible D match to TRBD1 (5 bases). The CDR3 runs 16 residues. Per germline, CDR1 MDHEN and CDR2 SYDVKM. V was cut by 7 bases and J by 0 bases, with 13 bases left in between. The CDR3 DNA sequence: TGTGCCAGCACCCCCCCCGGGGGCTCCTATAATTCACCCCTCCACTTT. As protein: CASTPPGGSYNSPLHF.

The V call is TRBV12-5, the J call TRBJ2-1; D may be TRBD1 (5 bases). The CDR3 has 15 amino acids. Trimming shortened V by 2 bases and J by 9 bases, and 17 bases separated the two germline ends. Germline lookup yields CDR1 LGHNT and CDR2 FRNRAP. Here the CDR3 DNA reads TGTGCTAGTGGTTTGCCCCAGGGTGTGGGTGGTGAGCAGTTCTTC. Translating gives CASGLPQGVGGEQFF.

The rearrangement uses TRBV3-1 (or the pseudogene TRBV3-2) and TRBJ2-2; possibly TRBD1 for D (6 bases). The germline V gene has CDR1 LGHDT and CDR2 YNNKEL (reference sequence). Deletions cut 2 bases from V and 0 bases from J, with 10 bases between. This CDR3 comprises 16 residues. The CDR3 loop reads CASSQTGFANTGELFF. As DNA, the CDR3 is TGTGCCAGCAGCCAAACAGGGTTCGCGAACACCGGGGAGCTGTTTTTT.

The rearrangement uses TRBV11-2 and TRBJ1-1, with D unresolved. This CDR3 contains 14 residues. Germline CDR1 is SGHAT and CDR2 is FQNNGV. V lost 0 bases, J lost 1 base, and 6 bases lay in between. In nucleotides, the CDR3 is TGTGCCAGCAGCTTAGACTGGAGGAACACTGAAGCTTTCTTT. Residues: CASSLDWRNTEAFF.

This clone was counted once. The chain uses TRBV5-1 and TRBJ2-7; D may be TRBD1 (6 bases). V was pared by 4 bases and J by 5 bases, with 16 bases between. Germline CDR1 SGHRS, CDR2 YFSETQ. CDR3 length equals 14 residues. This chain's CDR3 is CASSRIGTLDEQYF. CDR3 DNA: TGCGCCAGCAGCCGGATCGGGACACTGGACGAGCAGTACTTC. The entire variable domain, with the rest obtained from reference TRBV5-1 and TRBJ2-7, is as follows: KAGVTQTPRYLIKTRGQQVTLSCSPISGHRSVSWYQQTPGQGLQFLFEYFSETQRNKGNFPGRFSGRQFSNSRSEMNVSTLELGDSALYLCASSRIGTLDEQYFGPGTRLTVT.

The DNA of the CDR3 is TGTGCCAGCAGTTCAAGACAGATTCTAGAGACCCAGTACTTC. This codes for CASSSRQILETQYF. J is TRBJ2-5 and V is TRBV2; D is possibly TRBD1 (5 bases). The CDR3 consists of 14 residues. From germline, CDR1 is SNHLY and CDR2 FYNNEI. V lost 5 bases to trimming and J lost 4 bases, with 14 bases between them.

This rearrangement joins TRBV19 to TRBJ2-2; D uncertain. This CDR3 region has 16 residues. The germline V gene encodes CDR1 LNHDA and CDR2 SQIVND (reference sequence). Trimming took off 7 bases at V and 1 base at J, with 16 bases between the two ends. This CDR3 reads CASKISPGGNTGELFF. CDR3 in DNA: TGTGCCAGTAAAATCTCTCCCGGTGGGAACACCGGGGAGCTGTTTTTT.

The chain employs TRBV6-5 and TRBJ1-1; 7 nucleotides match TRBD1. From germline, CDR1 is MNHEY and CDR2 SVGAGI. V was clipped by 6 bases and J by 11 bases; unmatched bases: 9. CDR3 size: 12 residues. This chain's CDR3 is CASRSTGEGAFF. In nucleotides, the CDR3 is TGTGCCAGCAGGAGCACAGGGGAAGGTGCTTTCTTT.

The chain carries TRBV7-8 and TRBJ2-7; tentative D call: TRBD1 (6 bases). The CDR3 contains 14 residues. Deletions cut 2 bases from V and 3 bases from J, with 11 bases between. Per germline, CDR1 SGHVS and CDR2 FQNEAQ. CDR3 loop: CASSLWDKDYEQYF. The DNA for the CDR3 is TGTGCCAGCAGCTTATGGGACAAGGACTACGAGCAGTACTTC.

The chain uses TRBV29-1 and TRBJ2-1; no clear D. The CDR3 runs 10 residues. The germline V gene has CDR1 SQVTM and CDR2 ANQGSEA. V lost 3 bases and J lost 10, with 7 bases in between. CDR3 in amino acids: CSVDPYEQFF. CDR3 coding DNA: TGCAGCGTTGACCCCTACGAGCAGTTCTTC.

V and J are TRBV9 and TRBJ1-2, with D uncertain. CDR1 is SGDLS, CDR2 YYNGEE, per germline. The ends were cut back, 3 bases at V and 4 bases at J, with 10 bases in the middle. The length of the CDR3 is 13 residues. Here the CDR3 DNA reads TGTGCCAGCAGCGCCGGGATGGGCTATGGCTACACCTTC. This codes for CASSAGMGYGYTF.

The J gene is TRBJ2-7, the V gene TRBV28; the match to TRBD2 covers 7 bases. V lost 11 bases, J lost 2 bases, and 6 bases stayed unmatched. Per germline, CDR1 MDHEN and CDR2 SYDVKM. This CDR3 contains 12 residues. CDR3: CASGRGPYEQYF. As DNA, the CDR3 is TGTGCCTCTGGGAGGGGACCCTACGAGCAGTACTTC.

This clone came up once. This sequence joins TRBV28 and TRBJ1-2, with a weak D call TRBD1 (5 bases). V was trimmed by 8 bases and J by 8 bases, leaving 18 bases between them. The germline CDR1 and CDR2 sequences are MDHEN and SYDVKM. The CDR3 covers 13 residues. The CDR3 DNA reads as TGTGCCAGCGAACCGCCGGGGGGATTCGGCTACACCTTC. It encodes CASEPPGGFGYTF.

The chain employs TRBV19 and TRBJ1-4; no reliable D call. V gave up 4 bases and J gave up 1 base, with 13 bases separating them. Germline assignment: CDR1 LNHDA and CDR2 SQIVND (reference sequence). The CDR3 totals 16 residues. CDR3 protein: CASSKEGSRTNEKLFF. The CDR3, as DNA: TGTGCCAGTAGTAAGGAGGGATCGCGAACTAATGAAAAACTGTTTTTT.

The chain combines TRBV11-2 with TRBJ2-2, with TRBD1 as a possible D gene (6 bases). The V end was cut by 5 bases, the J end by 0 bases, with 10 bases between. Germline CDR1 and CDR2: SGHAT and FQNNGV. The CDR3 contains 15 residues. The CDR3 bases are TGTGCCAGCAGCCTACAGGGCTCGAACACCGGGGAGCTGTTTTTT. This encodes CASSLQGSNTGELFF.

The chain combines TRBV28 with TRBJ1-4, with a tentative D call TRBD1 (6 bases). Germline V lookup: CDR1 MDHEN, CDR2 SYDVKM. The CDR3 is made up of 15 amino acids. The germline V and J ends were trimmed by 7 bases and 6 bases, with 18 bases remaining between them. The CDR3 is CASTLGGAQYEKLFF. The CDR3, as DNA: TGTGCCAGCACCCTGGGGGGGGCTCAATATGAAAAACTGTTTTTT.

V gene TRBV18 combines with J gene TRBJ2-2, with 10 bases that match TRBD2. The CDR3 runs to 18 residues. The junction had 8 bases not matched to a gene; V was cut back by 3 bases and J by 1 base. Germline V gene data show CDR1 as KGHSH and CDR2 as LQKENI. CDR3 sequence: CASSPLIRLAGNTGELFF. The DNA of the CDR3 is TGTGCCAGCTCACCTTTAATCCGACTAGCGGGGAACACCGGGGAGCTGTTTTTT.

The chain carries TRBV5-1 and TRBJ2-5; D might be TRBD2 (5 bases). V was shortened by 3 bases and J by 6 bases, with 15 bases between the two germline ends. Germline V gene sequence: CDR1 SGHRS, CDR2 YFSETQ. This CDR3 comprises 14 residues. CDR3 in DNA: TGCGCCAGCAGCTGGGGAGTGGTTGGGAAGACCCAGTACTTC. This encodes CASSWGVVGKTQYF.

The chain uses TRBV28 and TRBJ2-2; D perhaps matches TRBD1 (6 bases). CDR1 and CDR2 from the germline V gene are MDHEN and SYDVKM. CDR3 length: 16 residues. The ends were cut back, 6 bases at V and 6 bases at J, with 20 bases in the middle. CDR3 coding DNA: TGTGCCAGCAGCCAAGGGGGTGGTAAGGCTCCCGGGGAGCTGTTTTTT. As protein: CASSQGGGKAPGELFF.

The chain joins TRBV12-5 to TRBJ2-4, with 12 nucleotides matching TRBD2. The CDR3 sequence is 18 residues long. Germline CDR1 reads LGHNT; CDR2 reads FRNRAP. Losses at the gene ends were 1 base for V and 8 bases for J; bases not matched to a gene: 12. The CDR3 DNA reads as TGTGCTAGTGGTTTGGACCCGGGACTAGCGGGCTTTTGGGACATTCAGTACTTC. This encodes CASGLDPGLAGFWDIQYF.

The CDR3 sequence is CASSLVTGSTEAFF. The CDR3 DNA reads TGTGCCAGCAGCTTAGTGACAGGGAGTACTGAAGCTTTCTTT. This chain uses TRBV7-2 with TRBJ1-1, with 7 nucleotides matching TRBD1. This CDR3 is built from 14 residues. V was clipped by 1 base and J by 5 bases; unmatched bases: 4. Germline-derived CDR1 and CDR2 are SGHTA and FQGNSA.